Below are 23 T cell receptor beta chains sequenced from a single sample in a study of blood T cell repertoires in COVID-19 (TCRdb year 2020). The library was built by means of the immunoSEQ multiplex PCR assay. As stored in TCRdb, this immuneACCESS dataset retains in-frame rearrangements with V and J assigned. A fraction of the clones does not appear; measured against another copy, unresolved V genes explain less than half of the discrepancy, and the remainder lacks a known reason. The table for this sample lists approximately 200,000 clones; 94% of them were counted only once. The ten largest clones add up to 0.76% of the sample. Sequencing input: peripheral blood. These receptors were obtained from a man between 25 and 39 years old with COVID-19, enrolled during active disease.

This chain links TRBV7-9 with TRBJ1-6; D possibly corresponds to TRBD1 (5 bases). CDR1 is SEHNR, CDR2 FQNEAQ, per germline (reference sequence). V was shortened by 4 bases and J by 7 bases, with 11 bases between the two germline ends. The CDR3 extends over 14 amino acids. CDR3 in DNA: TGTGCCAGCAGCTCCAGGGTAGTAAATTCACCCCTCCACTTT. Amino acid sequence: CASSSRVVNSPLHF.

The genes are TRBV24-1 and TRBJ2-7; TRBD1 matches at 7 bases. Germline V gene lookup returns CDR1 KGHDR and CDR2 SFDVKD. The CDR3 consists of 17 residues. After removal of 1 base from V and 6 bases from J, the junction contained 14 bases not matched to a gene. The CDR3 reads CATSDFPQGRLVCEQYF. CDR3 DNA sequence: TGTGCCACCAGTGATTTTCCACAGGGGCGGTTAGTGTGCGAGCAGTACTTC.

The chain combines TRBV11-3 with TRBJ2-5; 8 bases are shared with TRBD1. CDR3 length equals 14 residues. The germline V gene encodes CDR1 SGHNT and CDR2 YENEEA. The V gene end was trimmed by 5 bases and the J gene end by 2 bases; junction bases not matched to a gene: 4. As DNA, the CDR3 is TGTGCCAGCAGCCCCCGGACAGGGCAAGAGACCCAGTACTTC. It specifies CASSPRTGQETQYF.

A remark on this clone: The junction shows a germline mismatch at one end, possibly a read error. V usage is TRBV6-4 and J usage is TRBJ1-2; D may be TRBD1 (5 bases). The CDR3 contains 15 residues. In germline, CDR1 is MRHNA, CDR2 SNTAGT. For the CDR3, the DNA is TGTGCCAGCTGTCCCCCCCCAGGGCCTAATTATGGCTACACCTTC. Its translation is CASCPPPGPNYGYTF.

The chain uses TRBV11-2 and TRBJ1-6, with no clear D. Germline CDR1 reads SGHAT; CDR2 reads FQNNGV. The CDR3 totals 19 residues. The germline V and J ends were trimmed by 0 bases and 0 bases, with 15 bases remaining between them. The CDR3 DNA reads TGTGCCAGCAGCTTAGATCATGAGGATTTGGACTCCTATAATTCACCCCTCCACTTT. Protein product: CASSLDHEDLDSYNSPLHF.

The V and J genes are TRBV2 and TRBJ1-1; D not resolved. Deletions cut 3 bases from V and 3 bases from J, with 5 bases between. The CDR3 covers 12 residues. From germline, CDR1 is SNHLY and CDR2 FYNNEI. This CDR3 reads CASSDPDTEAFF. The CDR3 DNA sequence: TGTGCCAGCAGTGACCCGGACACTGAAGCTTTCTTT.

The gene calls are TRBV6-5 and TRBJ2-7; D remains unclear. The CDR3 spans 11 residues. Germline values: CDR1 MNHEY, CDR2 SVGAGI. The V gene lost 7 bases and the J gene lost 2 bases, with 6 bases spanning the gap. CDR3: CASTGTYEQYF. The CDR3 nucleotides are TGTGCCAGCACAGGAACCTACGAGCAGTACTTC.

A single count supports this clone. The chain links TRBV15 to TRBJ1-1; TRBD1 is a possible D gene (5 bases). CDR1 and CDR2 (germline): LNHNV, YYDKDF (reference sequence). This CDR3 is built from 15 residues. Trimming left V 1 base short and J 8 bases short, with 17 bases between. CDR3: CATSRVWEGREEAFF. The CDR3, as DNA: TGTGCCACCAGCAGAGTATGGGAGGGGCGGGAGGAAGCTTTCTTT.

The genes are TRBV4-1 and TRBJ2-2, with TRBD2 identical over 8 bases. The CDR3 is 17 residues long. Germline CDR1 MGHRA, CDR2 YSYEKL. The junction had 7 bases not matched to a gene; V was cut back by 1 base and J by 3 bases. CDR3 DNA sequence: TGCGCCAGCAGCCAAGGCCGGGGGGGGTTCGACACCGGGGAGCTGTTTTTT. It specifies CASSQGRGGFDTGELFF.

The J gene is TRBJ1-2, the V gene TRBV5-5; D not certain. V lost 5 bases to trimming and J lost 6 bases, with 14 bases between them. There are 13 residues in the CDR3. Germline assignment: CDR1 SGHKS and CDR2 YYEKEE (reference sequence). This CDR3 reads CASSITLQNGYTF. DNA for the CDR3: TGTGCCAGCAGTATCACCCTACAGAATGGCTACACCTTC. Together with reference TRBV5-5 and TRBJ1-2, the CDR3 gives the full variable domain: DAGVTQSPTHLIKTRGQQVTLRCSPISGHKSVSWYQQVLGQGPQFIFQYYEKEERGRGNFPDRFSARQFPNYSSELNVNALLLGDSALYLCASSITLQNGYTFGSGTRLTVV.

V and J are TRBV4-1 and TRBJ2-7, with D maybe TRBD2 (5 bases). CDR1 MGHRA and CDR2 YSYEKL come from the germline V gene. Trimming pared 3 bases from V and 5 bases from J, leaving 8 bases between. The CDR3 length is 12 residues. As DNA, the CDR3 is TGCGCCAGCAGCCAGAGGGTCCACGAGCAGTACTTC. Amino acids: CASSQRVHEQYF.

This CDR3 is CASSFGTDRGYTF. CDR3 nucleotides: TGTGCCAGCAGTTTCGGGACAGATCGTGGCTACACCTTC. The chain carries TRBV27 and TRBJ1-2; 7 nucleotides align to TRBD1. The germline CDR1 and CDR2 sequences are MNHEY and SMNVEV (reference sequence). This CDR3 comprises 13 residues. The ends lost 3 bases at V and 7 bases at J; junction bases unmatched: 5.

V is TRBV13 and J is TRBJ2-2, with 9 bases aligning to TRBD2. The V gene's germline CDR1 is PRHDT and CDR2 FYEKMQ (reference sequence). CDR3 size: 17 residues. For the CDR3, the DNA is TGTCCCCCCAGCTTCCCTCGCGGGGGGGCCGGGACCGGGGAGCTGTTTTTT. Protein: CPPSFPRGGAGTGELFF.

This rearrangement joins TRBV2 to TRBJ2-3, with TRBD2 matching over 12 bases. The CDR3 totals 15 residues. Germline-derived CDR1 and CDR2 are SNHLY and FYNNEI. V lost 6 bases to trimming and J lost 5 bases; unmatched junction nucleotides: 6. CDR3: CASRETSGGGDTQYF. DNA for the CDR3: TGTGCCAGCAGGGAGACTAGCGGGGGTGGAGATACGCAGTATTTT.

The V and J genes are TRBV5-1 and TRBJ1-1; 7 nucleotides match TRBD1. The CDR3 is 16 residues long. Germline assignment: CDR1 SGHRS and CDR2 YFSETQ. V dropped 2 bases and J dropped 4; count of bases not matched to a gene: 11. The CDR3 DNA follows: TGCGCCAGCAGCTTAAAAACTGACAGGGTCGGCACTGAAGCTTTCTTT. Amino acids: CASSLKTDRVGTEAFF.

The rearrangement links TRBV29-1 to TRBJ1-1; TRBD1 is a possible D gene (6 bases). The CDR3 runs to 13 residues. Germline lookup yields CDR1 SQVTM and CDR2 ANQGSEA. The germline V and J ends were trimmed by 3 bases and 2 bases, with 10 bases remaining between them. The DNA for the CDR3 is TGCAGCGTTGACCGGGGGGGCAACACTGAAGCTTTCTTT. Encoded protein: CSVDRGGNTEAFF.

This chain links TRBV5-6 with TRBJ2-1; D possibly corresponds to TRBD2 (5 bases). CDR1 and CDR2 (germline): SGHDT, YYEEEE. The CDR3 length is 15 residues. The V end lost 1 base, the J end lost 1 base, and 9 bases lay between the germline ends. CDR3 amino acids: CASSLLRGSYNEQFF. In nucleotides, the CDR3 is TGTGCCAGCAGCTTGTTACGGGGTTCCTACAATGAGCAGTTCTTC.

Only one count was recorded for this clone. This chain uses TRBV2 with TRBJ1-4, with 7 bases that match TRBD1. Unmatched junction bases numbered 8, after V lost 7 bases and J lost 0 bases. This CDR3 contains 16 residues. The germline V gene encodes CDR1 SNHLY and CDR2 FYNNEI. The CDR3 DNA reads TGTGCCAGCATCCCGACAGGGTGGGCAACTAATGAAAAACTGTTTTTT. Its protein is CASIPTGWATNEKLFF.

The rearrangement uses TRBV5-1 and TRBJ2-7, with D unclear. Germline V gene lookup returns CDR1 SGHRS and CDR2 YFSETQ. The CDR3 consists of 14 residues. Trimming removed 0 bases at V and 2 bases at J, with 9 bases between. CDR3: CASSLVPGAYEQYF. DNA for the CDR3: TGCGCCAGCAGCTTGGTTCCAGGCGCCTACGAGCAGTACTTC.

This sequence joins TRBV6-5 and TRBJ1-3; 8 nucleotides align to TRBD1. CDR1 MNHEY and CDR2 SVGAGI come from the germline V gene. The junction had 6 bases not matched to a gene; V was cut back by 4 bases and J by 1 base. CDR3 length: 16 residues. The CDR3 coding sequence is TGTGCCAGCAGTTCTCCGACAGGGGAGTCTGGAAACACCATATATTTT. As protein: CASSSPTGESGNTIYF.

As to this clone: The sample has other DNA sequences that encode this CDR3 too. The rearrangement links TRBV7-9 to TRBJ1-2, with D perhaps TRBD1 (5 bases). Per the germline V gene, CDR1 is SEHNR and CDR2 is FQNEAQ (reference sequence). Trimming took 5 bases from V and 5 from J, leaving 12 bases between them. The CDR3 totals 13 residues. The CDR3 DNA follows: TGTGCCAGCAGCCCCGGCGGGGGGTATGGCTACACCTTC. Amino acid sequence: CASSPGGGYGYTF.

This chain links TRBV6-5 with TRBJ1-2; 8 bases line up with TRBD1. The J segment lost 4 bases and the V segment lost 6 bases, leaving 10 bases of the junction unmatched. Germline V gives CDR1 MNHEY, CDR2 SVGAGI. CDR3 size: 15 residues. The CDR3 reads CASRATGTGGYGYTF. CDR3 in DNA: TGTGCCAGCAGAGCTACCGGGACAGGCGGCTATGGCTACACCTTC.

The J gene is TRBJ1-2, the V gene TRBV10-2, with D possibly TRBD1 on 5 matching bases. Germline loops: CDR1 WSHSY, CDR2 SAAADI. V lost 8 bases to trimming and J lost 4 bases, with 11 bases between them. There are 12 residues in the CDR3. The CDR3 DNA follows: TGCGCCAGCCGATCCGACAGCTATGGCTACACCTTC. This sequence encodes CASRSDSYGYTF.